This T cell receptor beta chain came from a study of cytomegalovirus exposure and HLA in healthy donors. Whole-study findings and limits: A later analysis associated around 17,000 TCR beta sequences with HLA alleles at a 0.05 false discovery rate. Later genetic work tied a missense DCLRE1C variant to beta-chain V and J trimming. Reports state that TCR beta sequences accurately predicted most subjects' HLA-A and HLA-B alleles. According to reports, the classifier identified cytomegalovirus status with high specificity and sensitivity.

As to this clone: Its antigen remains unknown.

The CDR3 covers 11 residues. The V and J ends lost 5 bases and 7 bases respectively, with 6 bases between them. Germline V gives CDR1 SEHNR, CDR2 FQNEAQ (reference sequence). PCR employed 60 Vbeta and 13 Jbeta primers. Libraries were prepared by immunoSEQ multiplex PCR; TCRdb keeps only in-frame clonotypes and omits some of them. The sample data list about 120,000 clones. Sequencing was done on a sample of PBMCs. The rearrangement uses TRBV7-9 and TRBJ2-1; D ambiguous. The TCR comes from a man between 18 and 29 years old in good health and CMV-seronegative. CDR3 bases: TGTGCCAGCAGCCTTAGAAATGAGCAGTTCTTC. It translates to CASSLRNEQFF.